Listed below are T cell receptor beta chains from one sample, sequenced in a study of cytomegalovirus exposure and HLA in healthy donors. The repertoire was sequenced with immunoSEQ multiplex PCR; TCRdb's copy has only in-frame clones and lacks some. This table has over 65,000 clones, over 75% appearing once. Sequenced: PBMCs. The receptors derive from a human donor in good health. The CDR3 runs from the conserved cysteine through the conserved F or W. Each record gives: clone size, D gene, V gene, J gene, CDR3 protein, CDR3 DNA. A D gene is named only where the DNA matches it firmly. Clone size appears in some rows only: once, few, many, or a class for an expanded clone.

NA	TRBD2	TRBV4-3	TRBJ2-2	CASSQATGGLGTGELFF	TGCGCCAGCAGCCAAGCAACGGGGGGGCTGGGCACCGGGGAGCTGTTTTTT
NA	NA	TRBV10-2	TRBJ2-3	CASSESPRSTDTQYF	TGCGCCAGCAGTGAGTCCCCTAGAAGCACAGATACGCAGTATTTT
NA	NA	TRBV7-9	TRBJ2-7	CASTSRLHEQYF	TGTGCCAGCACATCTCGACTCCACGAGCAGTACTTC
NA	TRBD2	TRBV19	TRBJ2-5	CASSRLALQETQYF	TGTGCCAGTAGTCGACTAGCCTTACAAGAGACCCAGTACTTC
once	NA	TRBV4-3	TRBJ1-2	CASSQRSYYGYTF	TGCGCCAGCAGCCAACGGAGTTACTATGGCTACACCTTC
NA	NA	TRBV18	TRBJ1-5	CASSPPREFGNQPQHF	TGTGCCAGCTCACCACCGAGGGAATTTGGCAATCAGCCCCAGCATTTT
NA	NA	TRBV19	TRBJ2-3	CASSMQGAEDTQYF	TGTGCCAGTAGTATGCAAGGGGCGGAGGATACGCAGTATTTT
NA	NA	TRBV27	TRBJ1-6	CASSITYGGAYNSPLHF	TGTGCCAGCAGTATCACCTATGGGGGGGCGTATAATTCACCCCTCCACTTT
NA	TRBD1	TRBV19	TRBJ1-5	CASSAGTGSNQPQHF	TGTGCCAGTAGCGCCGGGACAGGTAGCAATCAGCCCCAGCATTTT
few	TRBD2	TRBV6-5	TRBJ2-1	CASSYSGGGANEQFF	TGTGCCAGCAGTTACTCGGGCGGGGGGGCAAATGAGCAGTTCTTC
NA	TRBD1	TRBV4-3	TRBJ2-7	CASSQERQGRLYEQYF	TGCGCCAGCAGCCAAGAGCGACAGGGTCGGTTGTACGAGCAGTACTTC
NA	TRBD1	TRBV12-5	TRBJ1-2	CASGGDSYGYTF	TGTGCTAGTGGAGGGGACAGCTATGGCTACACCTTC
NA	NA	TRBV18	TRBJ1-1	CASSPLTGDFSEAFF	TGTGCCAGCTCACCATTGACAGGTGATTTCTCTGAAGCTTTCTTT
NA	NA	TRBV7-9	TRBJ2-1	CASSLDVSASVSEQFF	TGTGCCAGCAGCTTAGATGTTAGTGCGAGTGTTAGTGAGCAGTTCTTC
NA	NA	TRBV4-3	TRBJ2-1	CASSQDYTGGDNEQFF	TGCGCCAGCAGCCAAGATTACACAGGGGGGGACAATGAGCAGTTCTTC
NA	TRBD1	TRBV27	TRBJ1-5	CASRTGQASNQPQHF	TGTGCCAGCAGGACCGGACAGGCTAGCAATCAGCCCCAGCATTTT
NA	NA	TRBV18	TRBJ2-7	CASSPGFGGDEQYF	TGTGCCAGCTCACCAGGGTTTGGAGGAGACGAGCAGTACTTC
NA	NA	TRBV2	TRBJ2-7	CASSENVRGYEQYF	TGTGCCAGCAGTGAAAACGTAAGAGGCTACGAGCAGTACTTC
NA	TRBD1	TRBV18	TRBJ1-5	CASSADRGGGGSQHF	TGTGCCAGCTCAGCGGACAGAGGGGGCGGTGGGTCCCAGCATTTT
once	NA	TRBV27	TRBJ1-2	CASRSRGTNYGYTF	TGTGCCAGCAGATCGAGGGGGACAAACTATGGCTACACCTTC
NA	TRBD1	TRBV5-1	TRBJ2-2	CASSWGQGTGELFF	TGCGCCAGCAGCTGGGGACAGGGGACCGGGGAGCTGTTTTTT
NA	NA	TRBV4-2	TRBJ1-4	CASSKDTPRANEKLFF	TGTGCCAGCAGCAAGGACACTCCCCGGGCTAATGAAAAACTGTTTTTT
NA	NA	TRBV29-1	TRBJ2-3	CSVMTTLQTGGTDTQYF	TGCAGCGTCATGACTACTCTTCAGACGGGCGGCACAGATACGCAGTATTTT
NA	TRBD2	TRBV4-1	TRBJ2-3	CASSPQRGGTDTQYF	TGCGCCAGCAGCCCCCAGCGGGGGGGCACAGATACGCAGTATTTT
NA	NA	TRBV4-3	TRBJ2-3	CASSHRGPRDTQYF	TGCGCCAGCAGCCACCGCGGGCCTAGGGATACGCAGTATTTT
NA	NA	TRBV7-9	TRBJ2-5	CASSLGAIETQYF	TGTGCCAGCAGCTTAGGGGCAATAGAGACCCAGTACTTC
once	TRBD1	TRBV27	TRBJ2-1	CASSFSLGQKYNEQFF	TGTGCCAGCAGTTTCAGTCTGGGACAGAAATACAATGAGCAGTTCTTC
NA	TRBD1	TRBV6-6	TRBJ1-2	CASSDGRGQSYGYTF	TGTGCCAGCAGTGACGGCCGGGGACAGTCCTATGGCTACACCTTC
NA	NA	TRBV5-1	TRBJ2-7	CASSLVPGSEQYF	TGCGCCAGCAGCTTGGTTCCGGGGTCCGAGCAGTACTTC
NA	TRBD1	TRBV7-9	TRBJ2-7	CASSLPPGQGRSEEQYF	TGTGCCAGCAGCTTACCTCCAGGACAGGGCCGAAGTGAGGAGCAGTACTTC
NA	NA	TRBV19	TRBJ2-3	CASSIQTSTDTQYF	TGTGCCAGTAGTATACAGACTAGCACAGATACGCAGTATTTT
once	NA	TRBV30	TRBJ2-7	CAWSMGRRYEQYF	TGTGCCTGGAGCATGGGGCGTCGCTACGAGCAGTACTTC
NA	TRBD2	TRBV5-4	TRBJ2-6	CASTPGGALGANVLTF	TGTGCCAGCACCCCGGGGGGGGCGCTTGGGGCCAACGTCCTGACTTTC
NA	TRBD1	TRBV6-1	TRBJ2-3	CASSVDRGRTDTQYF	TGTGCCAGCAGTGTTGACAGGGGGCGCACAGATACGCAGTATTTT
NA	NA	TRBV6-5	TRBJ2-4	CASSYSQGMWNIQYF	TGTGCCAGCAGTTACTCTCAGGGGATGTGGAACATTCAGTACTTC
NA	NA	TRBV30	TRBJ2-1	CAWAQDQRQFF	TGTGCCTGGGCCCAAGACCAGCGGCAGTTCTTC
NA	NA	TRBV7-9	TRBJ2-5	CASSPPGRGTQYF	TGTGCCAGCAGCCCCCCAGGGCGGGGGACCCAGTACTTC
few	TRBD2	TRBV29-1	TRBJ2-1	CSVVERGAAIEQFF	TGCAGCGTTGTCGAGCGGGGGGCGGCAATTGAGCAGTTCTTC
few	NA	TRBV4-2	TRBJ2-2	CASSHSTMSTGELFF	TGTGCCAGCAGCCATTCCACCATGAGCACCGGGGAGCTGTTTTTT
NA	NA	TRBV6-5	TRBJ2-5	CASTTGGETQYF	TGTGCCAGCACAACAGGCGGAGAGACCCAGTACTTC
NA	NA	TRBV6-5	TRBJ2-7	CASSLKRLIPYEQYF	TGTGCCAGCAGTTTGAAGAGATTAATACCCTACGAGCAGTACTTC
once	TRBD1	TRBV30	TRBJ1-4	CAWRGSRTGDEKLFF	TGTGCCTGGAGGGGCTCGCGGACAGGGGATGAAAAACTGTTTTTT
NA	TRBD2	TRBV5-1	TRBJ2-1	CASSLTSGAYNEQFF	TGCGCCAGCAGCTTGACTAGCGGGGCATACAATGAGCAGTTCTTC
NA	NA	TRBV6-6	TRBJ2-7	CASKPTGGVYEQYF	TGTGCCAGCAAACCCACAGGTGGGGTTTACGAGCAGTACTTC
NA	NA	TRBV5-3	TRBJ1-1	CARSNSEAFF	TGTGCCAGAAGCAACAGTGAAGCTTTCTTT
NA	TRBD1	TRBV6-6	TRBJ1-5	CASSHGQGSNQPQHF	TGTGCCAGCAGTCACGGACAGGGCTCTAATCAGCCCCAGCATTTT
NA	NA	TRBV6-1	TRBJ1-2	CASSEAHGAAYGYTF	TGTGCCAGCAGTGAAGCGCATGGGGCGGCCTATGGCTACACCTTC
NA	NA	TRBV7-6	TRBJ2-5	CASSLRWGLEQETQYF	TGTGCCAGCAGCTTAAGGTGGGGGCTGGAGCAAGAGACCCAGTACTTC
NA	NA	TRBV7-2	TRBJ1-6	CASSPRHGTPFSPLHF	TGTGCCAGCAGCCCCAGACACGGGACACCCTTTTCACCCCTCCACTTT